Below, 32 T cell receptor beta chains from the same sample are listed, as sequenced in a study of T cells in Graves' hyperthyroidism and ophthalmopathy. TCR beta CDR3 regions were amplified from RNA transcripts. First-round RT-PCR with HTBI primers amplified the TCR CDR3 region. TCRdb re-derived calls from the multiplex PCR reads in MiXCR, one entry per CDR3 protein. Among some 500,000 distinct CDR3 sequences listed, around 22% were seen once. The sequenced material came from blood. These receptors originate from a woman aged 30 to 39 with Graves' ophthalmopathy.

This clonotype occurred many times. The chain employs TRBV6-5 and TRBJ2-2; D is possibly TRBD1 (5 bases). This CDR3 spans 15 amino acids. The V end lost 4 bases, the J end lost 7 bases, and 16 bases lay between the germline ends. Germline CDR1 and CDR2: MNHEY and SVGAGI. The CDR3, as DNA: TGTGCCAGCAGTTTACAGGCCTCACAAGTCGGGGAGCTGTTTTTT. Protein: CASSLQASQVGELFF.

As concerns this clonotype: Being one base from a much bigger clone, this may be a read error. The chain combines TRBV6-5 with TRBJ2-7; 7 bases match TRBD1. Germline CDR1 reads MNHEY; CDR2 reads SVGAGI. Germline trimming cut 0 bases from V and 5 bases from J; bases unmatched to any gene: 7. This CDR3 contains 15 residues. CDR3 loop: CASSYSGGTDHEQYF. CDR3 sequence (DNA): TGTGCCAGCAGTTACTCAGGGGGCACAGACCACGAGCAGTACTTC.

There are a few counts of this clonotype. The J gene is TRBJ1-1, the V gene TRBV12-3 or TRBV12-4; 8 nucleotides align to TRBD1. The CDR3 contains 15 residues. V was clipped by 1 base and J by 8 bases; unmatched bases: 9. The CDR3 nucleotides read TGTGCCAGCAGTTTAGGGGATAGGGGACAGGCGGAAGCTTTCTTT. It translates to CASSLGDRGQAEAFF.

This clonotype was detected only once. The J gene is TRBJ2-2, the V gene TRBV12-3 or TRBV12-4; D not resolved. Trimming removed 5 bases from V and 9 bases from J, with 7 bases in between. This CDR3 region has 11 residues. The CDR3, as DNA: TGTGCCAGCAGTCTTTTGTGGGAGCTGTTTTTT. Translation: CASSLLWELFF.

This clonotype was observed many times. The J gene is TRBJ2-7, the V gene TRBV5-1; D might be TRBD1 (6 bases). The CDR3 consists of 14 residues. Germline V lookup: CDR1 SGHRS, CDR2 YFSETQ. Trimming pared 3 bases from V and 3 bases from J, leaving 13 bases between. CDR3 sequence: CASSSPDSLYEQYF. In DNA form, the CDR3 reads TGCGCCAGCAGCTCCCCGGACAGCCTCTACGAGCAGTACTTC.

The V call is TRBV18, the J call TRBJ1-1; no firm D call. The CDR3 is 17 amino acids. CDR1 KGHSH and CDR2 LQKENI come from the germline V gene. The V and J ends lost 1 base and 2 bases respectively, with 17 bases between them. CDR3 in amino acids: CASSPLDLSPGNTEAFF. CDR3 nucleotides: TGTGCCAGCTCACCACTTGACCTATCCCCAGGAAACACTGAAGCTTTCTTT.

This chain connects TRBV4-1 to TRBJ2-5; tentative D call: TRBD1 (6 bases). The V end was cut by 5 bases, the J end by 4 bases, with 14 bases between. This CDR3 is built from 14 residues. Germline V gene lookup returns CDR1 MGHRA and CDR2 YSYEKL. The CDR3 here is CASSDTGRRETQYF. Written as DNA, the CDR3 is TGCGCCAGCAGCGACACAGGGAGACGAGAGACCCAGTACTTC.

This clonotype was picked up a small number of times. This may be a read error: a much more frequent sequence differs by one nucleotide. The chain employs TRBV20-1 and TRBJ2-5; TRBD1 matches 7 bases. With 6 bases clipped from V and 12 bases from J, the junction kept 10 bases outside the gene matches. There are 11 residues in the CDR3. The germline V gene has CDR1 DFQATT and CDR2 SNEGSKA (reference sequence). In DNA, the CDR3 is TGCAGTGCGTACAGGGGCGGTGCCAAGTACTTC. It is translated as CSAYRGGAKYF.

The chain employs TRBV19 and TRBJ1-2, with D hard to call. CDR3 length: 12 residues. From germline, CDR1 is LNHDA and CDR2 SQIVND (reference sequence). V shed 10 bases and J shed 4 bases, with 13 bases lying between them. The CDR3 coding sequence is TGTGCCACCAACAATATCGGCTATGGCTACACCTTC. Its translation: CATNNIGYGYTF.

The sample holds many counts of this clonotype. The J gene is TRBJ1-3, the V gene TRBV5-1; 8 nucleotides match TRBD1. The ends lost 3 bases at V and 3 bases at J; junction bases unmatched: 2. The CDR3 sequence is 14 residues long. Germline loops: CDR1 SGHRS, CDR2 YFSETQ. The CDR3 DNA follows: TGCGCCAGCAGCTCAGGGGGCGGTGGAAACACCATATATTTT. This encodes CASSSGGGGNTIYF.

The chain is built from TRBV11-1 and TRBJ2-2, with D perhaps matching TRBD1 or TRBD2 (6 bases each). The CDR3 is 15 amino acids. V lost 3 bases and J lost 7, with 15 bases in between. Germline V gene sequence: CDR1 SGHAT, CDR2 FQDESV (reference sequence). The CDR3 nucleotides are TGTGCCAGCAGCTTTGTGGGGGGCCGTAACGGGGAGCTGTTTTTT. Its translation is CASSFVGGRNGELFF.

The rearrangement links TRBV28 to TRBJ1-2; D might be TRBD1 (5 bases). Germline assignment: CDR1 MDHEN and CDR2 SYDVKM. This CDR3 has 16 amino acids. V lost 6 bases and J 0 bases, leaving 17 bases between the germline ends. The CDR3 bases are TGTGCCAGCAGCCCCTCAGGGAACGGAGCTAACTATGGCTACACCTTC. This gives the protein CASSPSGNGANYGYTF.

The DNA of the CDR3 is TGTGCCAGCATTTCCGGGACATCGAACACCGGGGAGCTGTTTTTT. This gives the protein CASISGTSNTGELFF. The genes are TRBV6-5 and TRBJ2-2; D is perhaps TRBD1 (6 bases). The length of the CDR3 is 15 residues. The V end lost 7 bases, the J end lost 0 bases, and 12 bases lay between the germline ends. The germline gives CDR1 MNHEY, CDR2 SVGAGI.

This clonotype was detected many times. Here the CDR3 DNA reads TGCGCCAGCAGCCGGGACAGTGCCTCCTACGAGCAGTACTTC. This gives the protein CASSRDSASYEQYF. The chain has TRBV5-1 and TRBJ2-7; 7 nucleotides align to TRBD1. Germline V gene lookup returns CDR1 SGHRS and CDR2 YFSETQ. The CDR3 consists of 14 residues. The V segment lost 4 bases and the J segment 0 bases; nucleotides outside the gene matches: 4.

This clonotype was detected ten times or more. V gene TRBV12-3 or TRBV12-4 combines with J gene TRBJ1-5; tentative D call: TRBD1 (5 bases). The CDR3 covers 14 residues. With 7 bases removed from V and 5 bases from J, the gap between germline ends came to 15 bases. The DNA of the CDR3 is TGTGCCAGCACTCTCCAGGGAGGCGATCAGCCCCAGCATTTT. Translating it yields CASTLQGGDQPQHF.

This clonotype was seen at least ten times. This sequence joins TRBV6-2 or TRBV6-3 and TRBJ1-1, with TRBD1 matching over 11 bases. The CDR3 spans 15 residues. CDR1 is MNHEY and CDR2 is SVGEGT in the germline V gene. With V trimmed by 8 bases and J by 6 bases, 11 bases remained unmatched. The CDR3 region has the DNA TGTGCCAGCGCGAGCTCCGGACAGGGGGCTGCTGAAGCTTTCTTT. It codes for CASASSGQGAAEAFF.

This clonotype was seen just once. This chain links TRBV4-1 with TRBJ2-5; D is ambiguous. Between the trimmed V and J ends, which lost 1 base and 5 bases, there was a span of 14 bases. The germline CDR1 and CDR2 sequences are MGHRA and YSYEKL. The CDR3 length is 15 residues. The CDR3 loop reads CASSQGAGPRETQYF. As DNA, the CDR3 is TGCGCCAGCAGCCAAGGGGCAGGCCCCAGGGAGACCCAGTACTTC.

This clonotype was seen at least ten times. V is TRBV30 and J is TRBJ1-1; 8 positions agree with TRBD1. The CDR3 loop spans 17 amino acids. Germline assignment: CDR1 GTSNPN and CDR2 SVGIG (reference sequence). V shed 1 base, J shed 3 bases, and the junction held 13 bases outside the gene matches. The CDR3 DNA sequence: TGTGCCTGGAGTGGCGGGGTCAGGGGGCGCGAGGACACTGAAGCTTTCTTT. This translates into CAWSGGVRGREDTEAFF.

This clonotype has a handful of counts. The rearrangement joins TRBV27 to TRBJ2-5; 7 nucleotides align to TRBD1. V dropped 8 bases and J dropped 1; count of bases not matched to a gene: 7. Germline CDR1 and CDR2: MNHEY and SMNVEV (reference sequence). The CDR3 is made up of 14 amino acids. The CDR3: CASWDSGPQETQYF. CDR3 in DNA: TGTGCCAGCTGGGACAGCGGACCCCAAGAGACCCAGTACTTC.

This clonotype came up many times. The chain has TRBV12-3 or TRBV12-4 and TRBJ2-2, with TRBD2 identical over 9 bases. The CDR3 spans 18 residues. Germline trimming cut 6 bases from V and 3 bases from J; bases unmatched to any gene: 14. CDR3 region: CASRRGLSGGFDTGELFF. CDR3 in DNA: TGTGCCAGCAGACGGGGTCTTAGCGGGGGTTTTGACACCGGGGAGCTGTTTTTT.

There are many counts of this clonotype. V gene TRBV6-4 combines with J gene TRBJ1-5; 7 nucleotides agree with TRBD1. From germline, CDR1 is MRHNA and CDR2 SNTAGT. The CDR3 totals 17 residues. V shed 6 bases, J shed 1 base, and the junction held 12 bases outside the gene matches. The CDR3 loop is CASSVPGGYWSNQPQHF. CDR3 nucleotides: TGTGCCAGCAGCGTGCCAGGGGGGTATTGGAGCAATCAGCCCCAGCATTTT.

There are a few counts of this clonotype. The chain links TRBV4-3 to TRBJ1-2, with no clear D. This CDR3 region has 16 residues. CDR1 is LGHNA, CDR2 YSLEER, per germline. Trimming took off 0 bases at V and 0 bases at J, with 11 bases between the two ends. The CDR3 region has the DNA TGCGCCAGCAGCCAAGATGTTTTTACACCTAACTATGGCTACACCTTC. It specifies CASSQDVFTPNYGYTF.

This clonotype was found a few times. The CDR3 sequence: CASSLNAAHGYTF. CDR3 bases: TGTGCCAGCAGCTTAAACGCGGCCCATGGCTACACCTTC. The V call is TRBV7-6, the J call TRBJ1-2; D ambiguous. The CDR3 totals 13 residues. The V gene lost 2 bases and the J gene lost 6 bases, with 10 bases spanning the gap. The germline gives CDR1 SGHVS, CDR2 FNYEAQ. The whole variable domain, filled in from reference TRBV7-6 and TRBJ1-2, reads GAGVSQSPRYKVTKRGQDVALRCDPISGHVSLYWYRQALGQGPEFLTYFNYEAQQDKSGLPNDRFSAERPEGSISTLTIQRTEQRDSAMYRCASSLNAAHGYTFGSGTRLTVV.

There are many counts of this clonotype. The V call is TRBV11-1, the J call TRBJ1-1; TRBD1 is a possible D gene (6 bases). Deletions cut 9 bases from V and 0 bases from J, with 17 bases between. Germline V gene sequence: CDR1 SGHAT, CDR2 FQDESV (reference sequence). CDR3 size: 15 residues. The CDR3 region is CASSLFGQLNTEAFF. CDR3 coding DNA: TGTGCCAGTAGCCTTTTTGGACAGTTGAACACTGAAGCTTTCTTT.

Ten or more counts support this clonotype. The genes are TRBV11-2 and TRBJ1-1; D uncertain. From germline, CDR1 is SGHAT and CDR2 FQNNGV. CDR3 length: 14 amino acids. The ends were cut back, 3 bases at V and 3 bases at J, with 11 bases in the middle. In DNA, the CDR3 is TGTGCCAGCAGCTTTATTGGGAGGGACACTGAAGCTTTCTTT. Its translation: CASSFIGRDTEAFF.

The chain links TRBV20-1 to TRBJ2-7, with D perhaps TRBD1 (6 bases). The CDR3 is 15 residues long. V lost 6 bases to trimming and J lost 2 bases, with 20 bases between them. Germline V CDR1 and CDR2: DFQATT, SNEGSKA (reference sequence). The CDR3 nucleotides are TGCAGTGCCCCCGGATCACAACAGGGTACCTACGAGCAGTACTTC. The encoded protein is CSAPGSQQGTYEQYF.

The chain carries TRBV6-1 and TRBJ1-2; unclear D gene. V was shortened by 2 bases and J by 8 bases, with 18 bases between the two germline ends. The CDR3 totals 15 residues. The germline V gene has CDR1 MNHNS and CDR2 SASEGT. In DNA form, the CDR3 reads TGTGCCAGCAGTGAATTTGCCAGCACCTCTCACGGCTACACCTTC. It translates to CASSEFASTSHGYTF.

This clonotype has ten or more counts. The chain is built from TRBV12-3 or TRBV12-4 and TRBJ2-5; D is possibly TRBD2 (5 bases). The CDR3 length is 16 residues. Trimming removed 3 bases from V and 0 bases from J, with 14 bases in between. The CDR3 sequence is CASSLPTGGNQETQYF. The CDR3 DNA follows: TGTGCCAGCAGTTTGCCGACTGGAGGAAACCAAGAGACCCAGTACTTC.

V usage is TRBV11-2 and J usage is TRBJ2-7, with TRBD1 matching 8 bases. The germline gives CDR1 SGHAT, CDR2 FQNNGV. J was trimmed by 4 bases and V by 4 bases; bases with no gene match: 9. The CDR3 totals 15 residues. The CDR3 region is CASSYPGQVRYEQYF. In DNA, the CDR3 is TGTGCCAGCAGCTACCCGGGACAGGTGAGATACGAGCAGTACTTC.

This clonotype was seen many times. The rearrangement joins TRBV29-1 to TRBJ1-1; TRBD1 aligns across 7 bases. There are 13 residues in the CDR3. Germline values: CDR1 SQVTM, CDR2 ANQGSEA. J was trimmed by 5 bases and V by 4 bases; bases with no gene match: 7. The CDR3 DNA reads TGCAGCGTTGGCCGACAGGGACGAACTGAAGCTTTCTTT. Encoded protein: CSVGRQGRTEAFF.

This clonotype has just a few counts. No conserved phenylalanine or tryptophan ends this CDR3, so it is likely a read error. The chain joins TRBV28 to TRBJ2-3, with 10 nucleotides matching TRBD2. CDR1 and CDR2 (germline): MDHEN, SYDVKM. With V trimmed by 11 bases and J by 2 bases, 4 bases remained unmatched. This CDR3 has 13 amino acids. CDR3 bases: TGTGCCTATAGCGGGGGGATCACAGATACGCAGTATTGT. Its protein is CAYSGGITDTQYC.

This clonotype occurred many times. The rearrangement uses TRBV6-5 and TRBJ1-5, with D uncertain. The V gene's germline CDR1 is MNHEY and CDR2 SVGAGI. The CDR3 extends over 16 amino acids. Trimming cost V 0 bases and J 0 bases, with 9 bases left between them. The CDR3 nucleotides are TGTGCCAGCAGTTACTCGGGTGATTTTAGCAATCAGCCCCAGCATTTT. This sequence encodes CASSYSGDFSNQPQHF.